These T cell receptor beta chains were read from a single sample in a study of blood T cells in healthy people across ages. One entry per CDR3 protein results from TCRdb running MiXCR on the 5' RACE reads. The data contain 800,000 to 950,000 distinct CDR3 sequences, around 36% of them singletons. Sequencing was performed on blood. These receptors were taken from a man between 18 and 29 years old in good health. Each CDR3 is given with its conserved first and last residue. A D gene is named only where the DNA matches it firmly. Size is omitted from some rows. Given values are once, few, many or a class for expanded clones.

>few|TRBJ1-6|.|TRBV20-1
CSAQVPGSSYNSPLHF
TGCAGTGCCCAGGTCCCAGGGAGCTCCTATAATTCACCCCTCCACTTT
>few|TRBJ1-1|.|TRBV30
CAWEGQGLLAFF
TGTGCCTGGGAGGGCCAGGGACTTTTGGCTTTCTTT
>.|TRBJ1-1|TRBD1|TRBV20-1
CSANRGPTEAFF
TGCAGTGCAAACAGGGGGCCCACTGAAGCTTTCTTT
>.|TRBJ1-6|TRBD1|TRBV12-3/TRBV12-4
CASSLARDSVIQPLHF
TGTGCCAGCAGTTTAGCTCGGGACAGCGTAATTCAGCCCCTCCACTTT
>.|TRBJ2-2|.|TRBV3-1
CASSQINTGELFF
TGTGCCAGCAGCCAAATCAACACCGGGGAGCTGTTTTTT
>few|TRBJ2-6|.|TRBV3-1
CASSPSLTSGANVLTF
TGTGCCAGCAGCCCATCTTTGACCTCTGGGGCCAACGTCCTGACTTTC
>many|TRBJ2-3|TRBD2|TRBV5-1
CASSFAGGSTDTQYF
TGTGCCAGCAGCTTTGCCGGGGGGAGCACAGATACGCAGTATTTT
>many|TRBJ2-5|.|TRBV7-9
CASRQGQSVQETQYF
TGTGCCAGCAGACAGGGACAATCAGTCCAAGAGACCCAGTACTTC
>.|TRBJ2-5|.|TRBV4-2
CASSQGIQTQETQYF
TGTGCCAGCAGCCAGGGTATACAGACTCAAGAGACCCAGTACTTC
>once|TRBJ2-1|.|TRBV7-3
CASSSGDGSYNEQFF
TGTGCCAGCAGCTCAGGGGACGGTTCCTACAATGAGCAGTTCTTC
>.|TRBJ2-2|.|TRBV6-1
CASSRTVIGELFF
TGTGCCAGCAGCCGGACAGTTATCGGGGAGCTGTTTTTT
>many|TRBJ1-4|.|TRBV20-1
CSARDSLNEKLFF
TGCAGTGCTAGAGACAGCCTGAATGAAAAACTGTTTTTT
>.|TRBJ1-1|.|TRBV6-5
CASSYSRRVNTEAFF
TGTGCCAGCAGTTACTCCAGGAGGGTGAACACTGAAGCTTTCTTT
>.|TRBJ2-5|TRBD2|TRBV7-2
CASSPRLAVETQYF
TGTGCCAGCAGCCCACGACTAGCGGTAGAGACCCAGTACTTC
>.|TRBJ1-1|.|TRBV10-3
CAISESKGTLPIEIKKAFF
TGTGCCATCAGTGAGTCGAAGGGTACTCTCCCAATCGAAATTAAAAAAGCTTTCTTT
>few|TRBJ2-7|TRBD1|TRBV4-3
CASSQRQGAYNEQYF
TGCGCCAGCAGCCAAAGACAGGGAGCATACAATGAGCAGTACTTC
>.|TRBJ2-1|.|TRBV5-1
CASSLAEEVYNEQFF
TGCGCCAGCAGCTTGGCCGAGGAGGTATACAATGAGCAGTTCTTC
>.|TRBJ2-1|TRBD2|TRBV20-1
CSVIARLAGYNEQFF
TGCAGTGTTATTGCCCGGCTAGCGGGGTACAATGAGCAGTTCTTC
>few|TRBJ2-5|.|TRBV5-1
CASRSGAVLEQYF
TGCGCCAGCAGGAGTGGAGCCGTCTTGGAGCAGTACTTC
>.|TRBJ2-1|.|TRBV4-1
CASSQEGAAGNEQLF
TGCGCCAGCAGCCAAGAGGGAGCTGCCGGGAATGAGCAGTTATTC